The 6 T cell receptor beta chains in this list originate from one sample, sequenced in a study of T cell changes during pregnancy in multiple sclerosis. Some clones are missing from TCRdb's copy, which holds only in-frame ones; the method was immunoSEQ multiplex PCR. The sample lists about 35,000 clones; about 89% were seen once. The sequenced sample was CD4+ T cells from peripheral blood mononuclear cells, obtained in the third trimester of pregnancy. These receptors all stem from a female donor in good health, enrolled as a control in a pregnancy study.

The chain links TRBV7-8 to TRBJ1-3; D is unresolved. Germline CDR1 is SGHVS and CDR2 is FQNEAQ. Trimming took off 1 base at V and 0 bases at J, with 4 bases between the two ends. The length of the CDR3 is 14 residues. The CDR3 is CASSLGHSGNTIYF. The CDR3 nucleotides are TGTGCCAGCAGCTTAGGTCACTCTGGAAACACCATATATTTT. Supplemented by reference TRBV7-8 and TRBJ1-3, the full variable domain reads GAGVSQSPRYKVAKRGQDVALRCDPISGHVSLFWYQQALGQGPEFLTYFQNEAQLDKSGLPSDRFFAERPEGSVSTLKIQRTQQEDSAVYLCASSLGHSGNTIYFGEGSWLTVV.

This clone was seen a single time. The gene calls are TRBV28 and TRBJ1-5, with D maybe TRBD1 (6 bases). Germline assignment: CDR1 MDHEN and CDR2 SYDVKM. CDR3 length equals 15 residues. V was cut by 6 bases and J by 6 bases, with 18 bases left in between. CDR3 amino acids: CASSSNRVFAQPQHF. The CDR3 DNA follows: TGTGCCAGCAGCTCTAACAGGGTCTTCGCTCAGCCCCAGCATTTT.

This chain joins TRBV28 and TRBJ2-7, with a possible D match to TRBD1 (5 bases). The CDR3 contains 14 residues. V lost 6 bases to trimming and J lost 2 bases, with 14 bases between them. Germline CDR1 reads MDHEN; CDR2 reads SYDVKM. CDR3 residues: CASRGTGPTYEQYF. Here the CDR3 DNA reads TGTGCCAGCAGGGGCACAGGACCTACCTACGAGCAGTACTTC. The variable domain in full, completed from reference TRBV28 and TRBJ2-7, reads DVKVTQSSRYLVKRTGEKVFLECVQDMDHENMFWYRQDPGLGLRLIYFSYDVKMKEKGDIPEGYSVSREKKERFSLILESASTNQTSMYLCASRGTGPTYEQYFGPGTRLTVT.

The chain joins TRBV7-9 to TRBJ1-1; no clear D gene. Per germline, CDR1 SEHNR and CDR2 FQNEAQ (reference sequence). There are 14 residues in the CDR3. Trimming shortened V by 8 bases and J by 0 bases, and 13 bases separated the two germline ends. This CDR3 reads CASSLLTMNTEAFF. The CDR3 DNA reads as TGTGCCAGCTCCTTACTAACAATGAACACTGAAGCTTTCTTT.

V is TRBV4-1 and J is TRBJ1-5, with 7 bases matching TRBD1. V was clipped by 3 bases and J by 2 bases; unmatched bases: 16. CDR3 length: 19 residues. The germline V gene has CDR1 MGHRA and CDR2 YSYEKL. CDR3 bases: TGCGCCAGCAGCCAGGATCCAATACCCAGGGGGGTAGGCAATCAGCCCCAGCATTTT. Translated: CASSQDPIPRGVGNQPQHF.

This chain joins TRBV4-1 and TRBJ1-1; 9 nucleotides align to TRBD1. The germline V gene encodes CDR1 MGHRA and CDR2 YSYEKL. The V segment lost 4 bases and the J segment 5 bases; nucleotides outside the gene matches: 14. This CDR3 has 17 amino acids. Here the CDR3 reads CASSPNPGQGGRTEAFF. Written as DNA, the CDR3 is TGCGCCAGCAGCCCGAACCCGGGACAGGGAGGAAGGACTGAAGCTTTCTTT.